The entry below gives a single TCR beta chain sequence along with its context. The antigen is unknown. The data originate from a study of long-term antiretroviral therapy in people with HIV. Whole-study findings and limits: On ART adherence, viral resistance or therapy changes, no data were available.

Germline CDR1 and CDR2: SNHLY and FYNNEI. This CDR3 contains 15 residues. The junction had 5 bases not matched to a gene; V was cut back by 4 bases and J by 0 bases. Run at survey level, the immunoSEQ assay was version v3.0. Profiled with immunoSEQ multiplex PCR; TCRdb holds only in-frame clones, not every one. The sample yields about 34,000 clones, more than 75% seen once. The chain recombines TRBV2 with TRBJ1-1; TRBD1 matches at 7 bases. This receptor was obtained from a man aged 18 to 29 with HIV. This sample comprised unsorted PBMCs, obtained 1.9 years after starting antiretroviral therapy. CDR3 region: CASSGQGLMNTEAFF. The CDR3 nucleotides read TGTGCCAGCAGTGGACAGGGACTCATGAACACTGAAGCTTTCTTT.